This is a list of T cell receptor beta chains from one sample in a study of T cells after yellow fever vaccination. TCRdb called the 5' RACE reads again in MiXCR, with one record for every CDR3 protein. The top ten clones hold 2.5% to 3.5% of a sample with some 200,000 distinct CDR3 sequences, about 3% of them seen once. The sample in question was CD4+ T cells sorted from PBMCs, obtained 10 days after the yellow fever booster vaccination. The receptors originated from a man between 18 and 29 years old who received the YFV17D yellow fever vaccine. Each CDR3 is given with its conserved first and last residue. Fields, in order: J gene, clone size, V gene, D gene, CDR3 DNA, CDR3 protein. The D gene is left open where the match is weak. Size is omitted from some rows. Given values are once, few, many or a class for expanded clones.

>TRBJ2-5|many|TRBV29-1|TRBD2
TGCAGCGTTGACGTCCTAGCGGGGGGGAGGGAGACCCAGTACTTC
CSVDVLAGGRETQYF
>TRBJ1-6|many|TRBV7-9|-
TGTGCCAGCAGCTTTGGGAGGGTTGAGAATTCACCCCTCCACTTT
CASSFGRVENSPLHF
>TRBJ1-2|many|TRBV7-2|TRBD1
TGTGCCAGCAGAAGGGACAGGGTATCTGGCTACACCTTC
CASRRDRVSGYTF
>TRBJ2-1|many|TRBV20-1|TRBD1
TGCAGTGCTCCGGCCGGACAGGGAAGGGTAGATGAGCAGTTCTTC
CSAPAGQGRVDEQFF
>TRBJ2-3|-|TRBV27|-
TGTGCCAGCCATACCTCCAGCGGAGCAGATACGCAGTATTTT
CASHTSSGADTQYF
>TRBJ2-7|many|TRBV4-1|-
TGCGCCAGCAGTACGTTACCTGACAGGAACTACGAGCAGTACTTC
CASSTLPDRNYEQYF
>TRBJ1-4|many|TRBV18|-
TGTGCCAGCTCACCGCGACAGGACTCAACTAATGAAAAACTGTTTTTT
CASSPRQDSTNEKLFF
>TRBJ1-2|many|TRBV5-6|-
TGTGCCAGCAGCAAAAACAGGGAAGCCTATGGCTACACCTTC
CASSKNREAYGYTF
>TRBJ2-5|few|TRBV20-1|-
TGCAGTGCCCCGCTGGGGCCCCAGTACTTC
CSAPLGPQYF
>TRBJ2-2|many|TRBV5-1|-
TGCGCCAGCTGCATACAGGGCCCCGGGGAGCTGTTTTTT
CASCIQGPGELFF
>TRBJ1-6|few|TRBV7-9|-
TGTGCCAGCAGCTTCGACGGACCCGATAATTCACCCCTCCACTTT
CASSFDGPDNSPLHF
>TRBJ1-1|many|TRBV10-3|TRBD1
TGTGCCATCAGTGGGGTAGGGACAGGACTGAACCTATACACTGAAGCTTTCTTT
CAISGVGTGLNLYTEAFF
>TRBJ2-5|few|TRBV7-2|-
TGTGCCAGCAGCTCGAACAGAGGTCGGGAGACCCAGTACTTC
CASSSNRGRETQYF
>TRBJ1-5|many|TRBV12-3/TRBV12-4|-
TGTGCCAGCAGCCGACTTCGGCAGCCCCAGCATTTT
CASSRLRQPQHF
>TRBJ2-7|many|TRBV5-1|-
TGCGCCAGCAGCGAGTCGGGCTTCAGGTACGAGCAGTACTTC
CASSESGFRYEQYF
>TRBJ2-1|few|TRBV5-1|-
TGCGCCAGCAGCTTTAAATTAAGGGCGAAGGAAGGCGATGAGCAGTTCTTC
CASSFKLRAKEGDEQFF
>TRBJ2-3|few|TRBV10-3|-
TGTGCCATCAGTGAGCCCCCCTTCCCAGATACGCAGTATTTT
CAISEPPFPDTQYF
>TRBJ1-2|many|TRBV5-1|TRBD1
TGCGCCAGCAGCCGAACCGGCAGGGGGGATAACTATGGCTACACCTTC
CASSRTGRGDNYGYTF
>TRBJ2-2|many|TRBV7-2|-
TGTGCCAGCAGCTTAGCGCTAAGGCTTTCCGGGGAGCTGTTTTTT
CASSLALRLSGELFF
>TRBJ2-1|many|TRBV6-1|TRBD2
TGTGCCAGCAGTCCCCTAGCGGGGAGCGCTGAGCAGTTCTTC
CASSPLAGSAEQFF
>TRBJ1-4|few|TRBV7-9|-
TGTGCCAGCAGCTTTTCCGGACAGCTTAATGAAAAACTGTTTTTT
CASSFSGQLNEKLFF
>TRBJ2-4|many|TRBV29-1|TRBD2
TGCAGCGTTGCGGGGACTAGCGATTGGATTCAGTACTTC
CSVAGTSDWIQYF
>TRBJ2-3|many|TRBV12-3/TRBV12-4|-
TGTGCCAGCACAACCCTCACAGATACGCAGTATTTT
CASTTLTDTQYF
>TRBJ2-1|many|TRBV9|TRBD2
TGTGCCAGCAGCCTTAGCGGGGGTCCCTACAATGAGCAGTTCTTC
CASSLSGGPYNEQFF
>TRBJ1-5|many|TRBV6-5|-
TGTGCCAGCAGCCTCGGGGGCCCCCAGGATCAGCCCCAGCATTTT
CASSLGGPQDQPQHF
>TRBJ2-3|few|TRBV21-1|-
TGTGCCAGCAGCTCCCGAGCCTACATCCTGTTCACAGATACGCAGTATTTT
CASSSRAYILFTDTQYF
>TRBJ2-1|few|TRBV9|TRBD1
TGTGCCAGCAGCGCGGCCGGGACAGGGGGGAGTGAGCAGTTCTTC
CASSAAGTGGSEQFF
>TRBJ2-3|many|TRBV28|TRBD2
TGTGCCGGGGGCGGGGGGATCACAGATACGCAGTATTTT
CAGGGGITDTQYF
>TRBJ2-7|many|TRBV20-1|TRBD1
TGCAGTGCTCCTCCGCCTGGACAGGGCGGGTCCTACGAGCAGTACTTC
CSAPPPGQGGSYEQYF
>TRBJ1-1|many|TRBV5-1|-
TGCGCCAGCGGCACAGGGAACACTGAAGCTTTCTTT
CASGTGNTEAFF
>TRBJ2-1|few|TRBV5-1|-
TGCGCCAGCAGAGACCCTTCTCGTGAGCAGTTCTTC
CASRDPSREQFF
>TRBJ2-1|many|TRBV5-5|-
TGTGCCAGCAGCTTGCTAGGGAGCTCCTACAATGAGCAGTTCTTC
CASSLLGSSYNEQFF
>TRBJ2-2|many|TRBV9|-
TGTGCCAGCAGCGTAGTCGGTGGCGGGGAGCTGTTTTTT
CASSVVGGGELFF
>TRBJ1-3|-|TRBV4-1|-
TGCGCCAGCAGCCAAGTCCGGGCGAGCTCTGGAAACACCATATATTTT
CASSQVRASSGNTIYF
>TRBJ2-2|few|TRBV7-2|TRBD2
TGTGCCAGCAGCTGGCCCCCTCTAGCGGGGGAGGACACCGGGGAGCTGTTTTTT
CASSWPPLAGEDTGELFF
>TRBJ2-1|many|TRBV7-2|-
TGTGCCAGCAGCTTCGTGTACAGAGCTACTTCTCCCTCCTACAATGAGCAGTTCTTC
CASSFVYRATSPSYNEQFF
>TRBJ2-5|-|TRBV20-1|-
TGCAGTGCTATCCGCAGGGGCGCGGAGACCCAGTACTTC
CSAIRRGAETQYF
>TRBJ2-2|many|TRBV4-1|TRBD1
TGCGCCAGCACATTACAGGGGCCCTCGAACACCGGGGAGCTGTTTTTT
CASTLQGPSNTGELFF
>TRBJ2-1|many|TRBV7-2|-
TGTGCCAGCAGCCCCCTCTTCAATGAGCAGTTCTTC
CASSPLFNEQFF
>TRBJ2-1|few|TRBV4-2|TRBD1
TGTGCCAGCAGCCAAGGCTCAAGGGGGCAGGGTGAGCAGTTCTTC
CASSQGSRGQGEQFF
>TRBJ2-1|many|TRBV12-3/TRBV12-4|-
TGTGCCAGCAGTTCCGGGATCCGTTACAATGAGCAGTTCTTC
CASSSGIRYNEQFF
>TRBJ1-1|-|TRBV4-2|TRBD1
TGTGCCACACGGACAGGGGGGAGCACTGAAGCTTTCTTT
CATRTGGSTEAFF